The 3 T cell receptor beta chains reported below all come from one sample, sequenced in a study of blood T cell repertoires in COVID-19. Measured with immunoSEQ multiplex PCR; TCRdb has only the in-frame clones, and not every one. Altogether about 230,000 clones are present, 80% to 90% being singletons, with the ten largest covering over 2%. The material sequenced was peripheral blood. The receptor source for this set is a man aged 40-50 years who had recovered from COVID-19.

This sequence joins TRBV5-1 and TRBJ2-3; 7 nucleotides match TRBD2. CDR1 and CDR2 (germline): SGHRS, YFSETQ. The ends lost 4 bases at V and 5 bases at J; junction bases unmatched: 25. CDR3 length: 20 amino acids. This CDR3 is CASSLRAGFARTSTEDTQYF. CDR3 nucleotides: TGCGCCAGCAGCCTCCGCGCAGGGTTTGCGCGGACTAGTACGGAAGATACGCAGTATTTT.

V and J are TRBV14 and TRBJ1-2, with no clear D. The CDR3 is 15 residues long. V was pared by 1 base and J by 7 bases, with 16 bases between. Germline V CDR1 and CDR2: SGHDN, FVKESK. This CDR3 is CASSQASETARGYTF. Here the CDR3 DNA reads TGTGCCAGCAGCCAAGCATCAGAAACCGCCCGTGGCTACACCTTC.

Comments on this clone: Other DNA sequences from this sample encode an identical CDR3 as well. The chain joins TRBV4-3 to TRBJ1-5; no clear D gene. The germline V and J ends were trimmed by 0 bases and 4 bases, with 4 bases remaining between them. The CDR3 is made up of 13 amino acids. The germline V gene encodes CDR1 LGHNA and CDR2 YSLEER. CDR3 loop: CASSQDLNQPQHF. CDR3 in DNA: TGCGCCAGCAGCCAAGACCTAAATCAGCCCCAGCATTTT.